This entry lists 5 T cell receptor beta chains sequenced from one sample in a study of T cells after yellow fever vaccination. TCRdb re-analysed the 5' RACE reads in MiXCR, keeping a single row per CDR3 protein. The sample has almost 600,000 distinct CDR3 sequences, around an eighth seen once; the top ten hold 11% to 15%. Material: PBMCs, obtained on the day of the yellow fever booster vaccination. These receptors originate from a man in his thirties or forties who received the YFV17D yellow fever vaccine.

This clonotype was observed a handful of times. The chain employs TRBV6-1 and TRBJ1-2, with 7 bases matching TRBD1. The CDR3 totals 13 residues. J lost 3 bases, V lost 7 bases, and 5 bases had no gene match. The V gene's germline CDR1 is MNHNS and CDR2 SASEGT. CDR3 sequence (DNA): TGTGCCAGCAAGCTAGACAGGGACTATGGCTACACCTTC. Protein product: CASKLDRDYGYTF.

This clonotype was observed a few times. The gene calls are TRBV7-9 and TRBJ1-1; perhaps TRBD1 as D (5 bases). V shed 0 bases and J shed 6 bases, with 8 bases lying between them. There are 13 residues in the CDR3. The germline V gene encodes CDR1 SEHNR and CDR2 FQNEAQ (reference sequence). CDR3 amino acids: CASSLAGGSEAFF. The CDR3 region has the DNA TGTGCCAGCAGCTTAGCCGGGGGTTCTGAAGCTTTCTTT.

This clonotype was seen a few times. The CDR3 nucleotides read TGCAGCGCTCAAGTTGGTCGCTCCTACAATGAGCAGTTCTTC. It is translated as CSAQVGRSYNEQFF. The rearrangement links TRBV29-1 to TRBJ2-1, with D hard to call. V lost 7 bases, J lost 0 bases, and 13 bases lay in between. Germline CDR1 SQVTM, CDR2 ANQGSEA. The CDR3 spans 14 residues.

This clonotype was detected only a few times. The genes are TRBV9 and TRBJ2-3; possibly TRBD1 for D (5 bases). This CDR3 comprises 15 residues. CDR1 and CDR2 (germline): SGDLS, YYNGEE. Trimming took 3 bases from V and 2 from J, leaving 13 bases between them. The CDR3 reads CASSADSTTTDTQYF. Here the CDR3 DNA reads TGTGCCAGCAGCGCAGACAGTACCACCACAGATACGCAGTATTTT. The complete variable domain, with remaining parts taken from reference TRBV9 and TRBJ2-3, reads DSGVTQTPKHLITATGQRVTLRCSPRSGDLSVYWYQQSLDQGLQFLIQYYNGEERAKGNILERFSAQQFPDLHSELNLSSLELGDSALYFCASSADSTTTDTQYFGPGTRLTVL.

This clonotype has only a few counts. This chain uses TRBV28 with TRBJ2-5; no definite D call. Germline CDR1 reads MDHEN; CDR2 reads SYDVKM. The CDR3 is 15 residues long. Trimming pared 7 bases from V and 5 bases from J, leaving 20 bases between. The CDR3, as DNA: TGTGCCAGCAAAGTAGGAGACATGGTTGGGGAGACCCAGTACTTC. It yields the protein CASKVGDMVGETQYF. Filled out from reference TRBV28 and TRBJ2-5, the complete variable domain reads DVKVTQSSRYLVKRTGEKVFLECVQDMDHENMFWYRQDPGLGLRLIYFSYDVKMKEKGDIPEGYSVSREKKERFSLILESASTNQTSMYLCASKVGDMVGETQYFGPGTRLLVL.